The clone carrying this T cell receptor beta chain was found many times. TCRdb called the 5' RACE reads again in MiXCR, with one record for every CDR3 protein. The table has more than 150,000 distinct CDR3 sequences, about 18% seen once. This specimen belongs to a study of CD8 T cells in ankylosing spondylitis. Sequencing input: blood, either unsorted or a sorted T cell fraction (not recorded which). This TCR derives from a male donor under 30 with ankylosing spondylitis or in good health (not recorded which).

CDR3 in DNA: TGCGCCAGCAGGGGACTAGCGGAGGGGAGAGCAGATACGCAGTATTTT. Translating gives CASRGLAEGRADTQYF. V is TRBV5-1 and J is TRBJ2-3; 11 bases line up with TRBD2. This CDR3 contains 16 residues. Trimming removed 5 bases from V and 4 bases from J; junction bases left unmatched: 9. Germline V gene data show CDR1 as SGHRS and CDR2 as YFSETQ. Supplemented by reference TRBV5-1 and TRBJ2-3, the full variable domain reads KAGVTQTPRYLIKTRGQQVTLSCSPISGHRSVSWYQQTPGQGLQFLFEYFSETQRNKGNFPGRFSGRQFSNSRSEMNVSTLELGDSALYLCASRGLAEGRADTQYFGPGTRLTVL.